This T cell receptor beta chain was recorded in a study of cytomegalovirus exposure and HLA in healthy donors. Study overall: Among the 370 or so donors who were genotyped, over 70% fell in the genetic ancestry cluster that is associated with self-reported Caucasian donors. General observations from the study: The analysis excluded some indistinguishable V segments, including TRBV6-2 and TRBV6-3.

The CDR3 is 12 amino acids. CDR1 is MGHDK, CDR2 SYGVNS, per germline. The trim removed 8 bases at V and 7 bases at J, leaving 5 bases unmatched. PCR amplification relied on 60 Vbeta primers (plus 13 Jbeta primers). Sequenced by immunoSEQ multiplex PCR; TCRdb stores in-frame clones only, minus some. The sample has 100,000 to 150,000 clones, about three quarters seen once; the top ten hold over 1%. With respect to this clone: The antigen is not known.

Sequences were obtained from PBMCs. The rearrangement links TRBV25-1 to TRBJ1-5, with 7 bases matching TRBD1. The sequence was obtained from a human donor in good health. The CDR3 region is CASSGGSQPQHF. The CDR3, as DNA: TGTGCCAGCTCAGGGGGGAGCCAGCCCCAGCATTTT.